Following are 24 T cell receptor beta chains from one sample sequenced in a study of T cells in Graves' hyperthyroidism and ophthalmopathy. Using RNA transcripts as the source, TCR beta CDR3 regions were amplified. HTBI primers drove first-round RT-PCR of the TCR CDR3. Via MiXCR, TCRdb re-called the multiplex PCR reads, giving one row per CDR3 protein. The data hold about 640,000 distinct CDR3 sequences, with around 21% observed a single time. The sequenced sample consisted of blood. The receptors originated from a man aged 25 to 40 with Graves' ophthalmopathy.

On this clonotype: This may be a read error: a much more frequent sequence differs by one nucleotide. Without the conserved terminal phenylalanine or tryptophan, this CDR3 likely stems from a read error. The CDR3 loop is CASSPTGVSLYEQYL. The CDR3 region has the DNA TGTGCCAGCAGTCCCACAGGGGTTAGTCTCTACGAGCAGTACCTC. V and J are TRBV28 and TRBJ2-7; 7 nucleotides match TRBD1. The J segment lost 3 bases and the V segment lost 5 bases, leaving 10 bases of the junction unmatched. This CDR3 contains 15 residues. CDR1 is MDHEN and CDR2 is SYDVKM in the germline V gene.

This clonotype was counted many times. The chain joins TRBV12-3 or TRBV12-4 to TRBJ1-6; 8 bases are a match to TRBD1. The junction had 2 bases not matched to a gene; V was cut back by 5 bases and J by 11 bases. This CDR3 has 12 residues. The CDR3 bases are TGTGCCAGCAGTCGACAGGGGCCACCCCTCCACTTT. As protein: CASSRQGPPLHF.

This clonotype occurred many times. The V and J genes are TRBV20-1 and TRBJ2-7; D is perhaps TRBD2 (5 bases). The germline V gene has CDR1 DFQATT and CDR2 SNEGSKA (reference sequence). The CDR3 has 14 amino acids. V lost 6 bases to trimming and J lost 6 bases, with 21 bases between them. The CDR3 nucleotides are TGCAGTGCAGACCCCCCCGGGGTATCGCTCGAGCAGTACTTC. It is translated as CSADPPGVSLEQYF.

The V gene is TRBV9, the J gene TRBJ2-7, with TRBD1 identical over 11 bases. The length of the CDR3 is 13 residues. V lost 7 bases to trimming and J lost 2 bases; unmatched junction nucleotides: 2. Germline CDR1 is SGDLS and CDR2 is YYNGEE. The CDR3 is CASGTGGTYEQYF. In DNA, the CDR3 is TGTGCCAGCGGGACAGGGGGAACCTACGAGCAGTACTTC.

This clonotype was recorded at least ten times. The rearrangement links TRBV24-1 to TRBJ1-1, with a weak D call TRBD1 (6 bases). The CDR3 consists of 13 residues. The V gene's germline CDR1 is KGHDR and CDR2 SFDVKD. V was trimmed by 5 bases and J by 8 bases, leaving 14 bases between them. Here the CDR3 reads CATSAQTGGEAFF. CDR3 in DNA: TGTGCCACCAGTGCCCAGACAGGTGGGGAAGCTTTCTTT.

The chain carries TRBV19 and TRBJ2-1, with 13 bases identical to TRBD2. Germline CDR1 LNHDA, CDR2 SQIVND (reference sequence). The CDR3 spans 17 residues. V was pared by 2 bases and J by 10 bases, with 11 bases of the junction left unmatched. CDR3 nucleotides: TGTGCCAGTAGTATACCCCGACTAGCGGGAGGAACAAGCGAGCAGTTCTTC. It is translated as CASSIPRLAGGTSEQFF.

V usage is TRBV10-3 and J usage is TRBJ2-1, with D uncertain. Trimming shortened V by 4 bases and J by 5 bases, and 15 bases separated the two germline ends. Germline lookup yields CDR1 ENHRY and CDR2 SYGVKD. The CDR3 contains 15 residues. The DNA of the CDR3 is TGTGCCATCAGTGGGGGTGGCTGGGCCGACAATGAGCAGTTCTTC. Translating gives CAISGGGWADNEQFF.

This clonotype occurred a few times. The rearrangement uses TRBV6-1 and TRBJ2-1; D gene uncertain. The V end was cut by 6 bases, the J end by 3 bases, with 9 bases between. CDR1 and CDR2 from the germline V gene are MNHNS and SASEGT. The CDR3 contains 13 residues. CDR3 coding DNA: TGTGCCAGCAGGCCGCTAGGCTACAATGAGCAGTTCTTC. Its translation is CASRPLGYNEQFF.

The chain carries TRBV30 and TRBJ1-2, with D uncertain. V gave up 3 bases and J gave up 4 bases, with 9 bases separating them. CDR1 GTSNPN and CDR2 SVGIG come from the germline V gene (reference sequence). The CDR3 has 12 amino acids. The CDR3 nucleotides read TGTGCCTGGAGGGATTGGAGCTATGGCTACACCTTC. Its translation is CAWRDWSYGYTF.

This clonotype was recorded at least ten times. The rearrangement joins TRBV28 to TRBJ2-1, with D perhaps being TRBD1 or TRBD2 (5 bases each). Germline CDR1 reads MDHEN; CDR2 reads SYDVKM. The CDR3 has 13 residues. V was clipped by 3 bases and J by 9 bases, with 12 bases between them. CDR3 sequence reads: CASSFGGEIEQFF. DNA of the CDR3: TGTGCCAGCAGTTTTGGGGGAGAGATTGAGCAGTTCTTC.

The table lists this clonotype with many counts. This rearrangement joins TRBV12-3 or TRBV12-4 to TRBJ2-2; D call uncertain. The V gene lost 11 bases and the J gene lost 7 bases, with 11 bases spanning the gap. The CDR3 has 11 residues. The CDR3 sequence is CAVRRSGELFF. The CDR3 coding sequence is TGTGCCGTCAGACGGAGCGGGGAGCTGTTTTTT.

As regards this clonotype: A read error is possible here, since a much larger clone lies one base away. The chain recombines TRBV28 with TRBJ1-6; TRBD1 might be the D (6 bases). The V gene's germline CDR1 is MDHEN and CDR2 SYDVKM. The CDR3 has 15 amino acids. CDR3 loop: CAGRVRGGSGSPLHF. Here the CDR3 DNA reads TGTGCCGGCAGGGTCCGGGGGGGCTCAGGTTCACCCCTCCACTTT.

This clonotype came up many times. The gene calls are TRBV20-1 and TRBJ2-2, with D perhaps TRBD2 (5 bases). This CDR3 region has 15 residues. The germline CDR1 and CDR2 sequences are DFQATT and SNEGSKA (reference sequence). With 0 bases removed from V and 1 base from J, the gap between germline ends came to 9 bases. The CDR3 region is CSARDPSWNTGELFF. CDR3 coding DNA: TGCAGTGCTAGAGACCCTAGCTGGAACACCGGGGAGCTGTTTTTT.

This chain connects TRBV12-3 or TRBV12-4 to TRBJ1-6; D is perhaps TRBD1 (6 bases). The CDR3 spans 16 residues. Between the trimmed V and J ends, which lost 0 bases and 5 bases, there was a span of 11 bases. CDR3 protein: CASSLAGRGNNSPLHF. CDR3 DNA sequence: TGTGCCAGCAGTTTAGCGGGCAGGGGAAATAATTCACCCCTCCACTTT.

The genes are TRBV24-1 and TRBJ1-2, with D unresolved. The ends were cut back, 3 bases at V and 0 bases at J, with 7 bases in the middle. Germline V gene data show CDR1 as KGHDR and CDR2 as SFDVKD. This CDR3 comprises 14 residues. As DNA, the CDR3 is TGTGCCACCAGTGATAGTCGACCTAACTATGGCTACACCTTC. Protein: CATSDSRPNYGYTF.

CDR3 sequence: CASSQEGRSSYNEQFF. The CDR3 nucleotides are TGCGCCAGCAGCCAAGAGGGAAGGAGCTCCTACAATGAGCAGTTCTTC. The rearrangement links TRBV4-3 to TRBJ2-1; D not certain. The CDR3 totals 16 residues. V lost 0 bases and J 0 bases, leaving 9 bases between the germline ends. Germline loops: CDR1 LGHNA, CDR2 YSLEER.

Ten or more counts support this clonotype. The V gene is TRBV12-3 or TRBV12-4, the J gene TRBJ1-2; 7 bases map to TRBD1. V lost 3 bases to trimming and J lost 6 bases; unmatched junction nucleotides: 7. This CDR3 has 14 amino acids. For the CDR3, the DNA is TGTGCCAGCAGTTTCGGTGGACAGGTGGATGGCTACACCTTC. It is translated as CASSFGGQVDGYTF.

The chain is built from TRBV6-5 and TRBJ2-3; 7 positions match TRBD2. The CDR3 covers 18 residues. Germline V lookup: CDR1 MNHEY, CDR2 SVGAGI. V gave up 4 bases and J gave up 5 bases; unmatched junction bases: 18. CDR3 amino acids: CASSLSYRAGTTIDTQYF. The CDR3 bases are TGTGCCAGCAGTTTAAGTTACCGAGCGGGAACCACGATAGATACGCAGTATTTT.

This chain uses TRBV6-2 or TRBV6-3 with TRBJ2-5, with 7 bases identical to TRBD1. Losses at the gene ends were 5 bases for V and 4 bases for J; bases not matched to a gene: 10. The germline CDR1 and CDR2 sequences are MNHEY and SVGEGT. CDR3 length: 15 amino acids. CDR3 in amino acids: CASSPGIRQGETQYF. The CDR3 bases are TGTGCCAGCAGTCCCGGGATCCGACAGGGAGAGACCCAGTACTTC.

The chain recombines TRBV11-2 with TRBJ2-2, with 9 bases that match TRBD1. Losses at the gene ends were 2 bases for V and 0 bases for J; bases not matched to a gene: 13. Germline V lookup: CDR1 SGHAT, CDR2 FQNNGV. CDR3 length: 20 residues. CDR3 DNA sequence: TGTGCCAGCAGCTTAAACCTGATAGGGACAGGGTCCTCGAACACCGGGGAGCTGTTTTTT. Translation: CASSLNLIGTGSSNTGELFF.

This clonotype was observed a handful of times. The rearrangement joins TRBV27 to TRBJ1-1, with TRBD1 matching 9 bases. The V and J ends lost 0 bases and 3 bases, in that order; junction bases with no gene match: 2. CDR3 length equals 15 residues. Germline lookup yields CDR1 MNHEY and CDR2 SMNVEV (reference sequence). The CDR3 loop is CASSLSWTGDTEAFF. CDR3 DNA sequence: TGTGCCAGCAGTTTATCTTGGACAGGGGACACTGAAGCTTTCTTT.

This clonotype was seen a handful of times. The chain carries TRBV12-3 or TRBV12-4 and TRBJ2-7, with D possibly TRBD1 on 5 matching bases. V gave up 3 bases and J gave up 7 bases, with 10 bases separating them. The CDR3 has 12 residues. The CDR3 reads CASSFSRAEQYF. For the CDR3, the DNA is TGTGCCAGCAGTTTTTCCAGGGCGGAGCAGTACTTC.

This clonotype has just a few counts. CDR3 amino acids: CASSLVPKRGETQYF. DNA for the CDR3: TGTGCCAGCAGTTTAGTCCCCAAGCGGGGAGAGACCCAGTACTTC. The V and J genes are TRBV27 and TRBJ2-5, with 7 bases aligning to TRBD2. V was pared by 2 bases and J by 4 bases, with 7 bases of the junction left unmatched. Germline V gene sequence: CDR1 MNHEY, CDR2 SMNVEV (reference sequence). The CDR3 contains 15 residues.

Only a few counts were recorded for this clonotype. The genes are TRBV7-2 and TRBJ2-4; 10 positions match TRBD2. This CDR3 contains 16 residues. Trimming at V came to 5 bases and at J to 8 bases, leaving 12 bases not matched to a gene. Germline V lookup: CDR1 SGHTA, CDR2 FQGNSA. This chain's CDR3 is CASSTSGRAQRDIQYF. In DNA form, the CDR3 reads TGTGCCAGCAGCACGAGCGGGAGGGCCCAAAGGGACATTCAGTACTTC.